This TCR beta chain was captured by sequencing in a study of T cell clusters in autoimmune cytopenias. Background on the study: TRB sequencing had a median approximately 52,000 reads and about 2,400 distinct clonotypes per sample.

Each sample's input was around 250 ng genomic DNA, roughly 40,000 genome equivalents. A remark on this clonotype: Antigen specificity is unknown.

TRB rearrangements were amplified by touch-down multiplex PCR with mixed TRB-A/B primers. TCRdb re-called the multiplex PCR reads; one entry per CDR3 protein, DNA not given. This repertoire includes about 5,000 distinct CDR3 sequences. Study outcomes and limitations: The T cell clusters were defined only in silico, without experimental functional validation.

This CDR3 is 13 amino acids long. Germline lookup yields CDR1 DFQATT and CDR2 SNEGSKA (reference sequence). The material sequenced was peripheral blood. The sequence derives from a human donor with an autoimmune cytopenia or autoimmune hepatitis (not recorded which). The J gene is TRBJ2-7, the V gene TRBV20-1. CDR3 protein: CSAKKGDGYEQYF.